This T cell receptor beta chain was profiled in a study of blood T cell repertoires in COVID-19. The wider study: The United States, Italy and Spain were the sources of the acute and convalescent COVID-19 samples. In each case, the material was cDNA or gDNA derived from T cells, B-cell-depleted T cells, or PBMCs.

The V gene lost 4 bases and the J gene lost 6 bases, with 16 bases spanning the gap. The length of the CDR3 is 14 residues. From germline, CDR1 is GTSNPN and CDR2 SVGIG (reference sequence). Original methodology: By means of reference gene primer amplification, nucleated cell counts were estimated. Only in-frame clones appear in the TCRdb table, and some are missing; sequencing was by immunoSEQ multiplex PCR. The DNA gave D and trimming, while V, J and clone size come from that table. The sample has roughly 95,000 clones; around 81% are singletons. This chain joins TRBV30 and TRBJ2-1; tentative D call: TRBD2 (6 bases). The receptor's source is a man in his 60s with acute or convalescent COVID-19. Sequenced input: peripheral blood. The CDR3 spells CAWTGPSGLNEQFF. CDR3 coding DNA: TGTGCCTGGACCGGGCCAAGCGGGCTCAATGAGCAGTTCTTC.